The 10 T cell receptor beta chains reported below all come from one sample, sequenced in a study of cytotoxic CD8 clonotypes in ibrutinib-treated CLL. Sequencing was performed with immunoSEQ multiplex PCR; in TCRdb, only in-frame clones are kept and a portion is missing. The sample has about 140,000 clones, roughly three quarters seen once. The sequencing used PBMCs, collected after 24 months of ibrutinib treatment. The receptor source for this set is a human donor with chronic lymphocytic leukemia.

The chain is built from TRBV7-2 and TRBJ1-6; a weak D match, TRBD1 (5 bases). The CDR3 consists of 13 residues. Trimming removed 6 bases at V and 9 bases at J, with 12 bases between. Germline V gives CDR1 SGHTA, CDR2 FQGNSA. Here the CDR3 DNA reads TGTGCCAGCAGGGGGGGGTATGGTTCACCCCTCCACTTT. The encoded protein is CASRGGYGSPLHF.

V is TRBV18 and J is TRBJ2-4; 15 nucleotides line up with TRBD2. CDR1 is KGHSH and CDR2 is LQKENI in the germline V gene. The CDR3 is made up of 14 amino acids. J lost 13 bases, V lost 2 bases, and 3 bases had no gene match. In DNA form, the CDR3 reads TGTGCCAGCTCACCAGGACTAGCGGGAGGGCAACAGTACTTC. It translates to CASSPGLAGGQQYF. Looking up the rest from reference TRBV18 and TRBJ2-4 gives the full variable domain: NAGVMQNPRHLVRRRGQEARLRCSPMKGHSHVYWYRQLPEEGLKFMVYLQKENIIDESGMPKERFSAEFPKEGPSILRIQQVVRGDSAAYFCASSPGLAGGQQYFGAGTRLSVL.

The J gene is TRBJ2-3, the V gene TRBV7-3, with D possibly TRBD2 on 6 matching bases. V was cut by 3 bases and J by 4 bases, with 11 bases left in between. CDR3 length equals 14 residues. Germline CDR1 is SGHTA and CDR2 is FQGTGA. The CDR3 nucleotides read TGTGCCAGCAGCTTTGGGGCGGGGCCAGATACGCAGTATTTT. Translating gives CASSFGAGPDTQYF.

This clone was detected only a few times. The V call is TRBV7-2, the J call TRBJ1-6; D is unresolved. Between the trimmed V and J ends, which lost 3 bases and 5 bases, there was a span of 8 bases. The CDR3 is made up of 14 amino acids. CDR1 and CDR2 from the germline V gene are SGHTA and FQGNSA. In DNA, the CDR3 is TGTGCCAGCAGCTTGCCACAGAATAATTCACCCCTCCACTTT. Its protein is CASSLPQNNSPLHF.

The chain employs TRBV27 and TRBJ1-1, with D perhaps TRBD1 (5 bases). CDR3 length equals 13 residues. V gave up 3 bases and J gave up 2 bases, with 7 bases separating them. Looked up from germline, CDR1 is MNHEY and CDR2 is SMNVEV (reference sequence). The CDR3: CASSLRGNTEAFF. CDR3 DNA: TGTGCCAGCAGTTTGAGGGGCAACACTGAAGCTTTCTTT.

In its sample, this clone was seen once. This chain links TRBV6-8 with TRBJ2-6; TRBD2 agrees at 9 bases. CDR1 is MNHGY, CDR2 SAAAGT, per germline. CDR3 length: 19 amino acids. V gave up 2 bases and J gave up 2 bases; unmatched junction bases: 10. The CDR3 DNA reads as TGTGCCAGCAGTTACCGGCTAGCGGGATCCCCGCCTGGGGCCAACGTCCTGACTTTC. Translation gives CASSYRLAGSPPGANVLTF.

The V gene is TRBV7-2, the J gene TRBJ2-3, with 8 bases lining up with TRBD2. Unmatched junction bases numbered 9, after V lost 5 bases and J lost 2 bases. In germline, CDR1 is SGHTA, CDR2 FQGNSA. The CDR3 contains 16 residues. The CDR3 DNA follows: TGTGCCAGCAGCCGAATGGGGCGGGGGGTCACAGATACGCAGTATTTT. Amino acid sequence: CASSRMGRGVTDTQYF.

The sample holds many counts of this clone. The chain couples TRBV30 to TRBJ1-6; TRBD1 matches at 7 bases. This CDR3 is built from 15 residues. J gave up 10 bases and V 2 bases, and 11 bases lay outside the gene matches. From germline, CDR1 is GTSNPN and CDR2 SVGIG (reference sequence). CDR3 coding DNA: TGTGCCTGGAGTTACAGGACAGGTTTGCGATCACCCCTCCACTTT. Encoded protein: CAWSYRTGLRSPLHF.

A single count supports this clone. The V call is TRBV7-3, the J call TRBJ2-7; TRBD2 might be the D (7 bases). The germline CDR1 and CDR2 sequences are SGHTA and FQGTGA. V lost 4 bases to trimming and J lost 9 bases, with 16 bases between them. The CDR3 length is 13 residues. CDR3 in DNA: TGTGCCAGCAGCTCCCGAGGGGGGGCAGGGCAGTACTTC. Protein sequence: CASSSRGGAGQYF.

The V gene is TRBV27, the J gene TRBJ2-7, with TRBD1 identical over 9 bases. With V trimmed by 5 bases and J by 2 bases, 4 bases remained unmatched. The germline V gene has CDR1 MNHEY and CDR2 SMNVEV (reference sequence). CDR3 length: 14 residues. The CDR3, as DNA: TGTGCCAGCAGTAACGGACAGGGGACCTACGAGCAGTACTTC. Residues: CASSNGQGTYEQYF.